A selection of T cell receptor beta chains follows, all from one sample in a study of cytotoxic CD8 clonotypes in ibrutinib-treated CLL. Repertoires were generated with immunoSEQ multiplex PCR, while TCRdb's copy carries only in-frame clones and drops some. Among hundreds of thousands of clones, 80% were seen once, and the ten largest hold 5% to 7%. The sequencing here drew on PBMCs, taken before ibrutinib treatment. All receptors come from a human donor with chronic lymphocytic leukemia. Both conserved end residues are part of each CDR3. D genes are given only for firm matches. A clone size is listed for some rows: how often the clone was seen (once, few, many), or a class if it is expanded.

d_call: NA; v_call: TRBV28; clone_size: few; cdr3_length: 15; j_call: TRBJ2-7; cdr3_aa: CASSPPPRGLYEQYF; cdr3_nt: TGTGCCAGCAGTCCCCCCCCGAGGGGCCTCTACGAGCAGTACTTC
d_call: NA; v_call: TRBV10-3; clone_size: few; cdr3_length: 14; j_call: TRBJ2-5; cdr3_aa: CAISDTGIQETQYF; cdr3_nt: TGTGCCATCAGTGATACAGGGATACAAGAGACCCAGTACTTC
d_call: NA; v_call: TRBV5-1; clone_size: NA; cdr3_length: 15; j_call: TRBJ2-2; cdr3_aa: CASSLGDLNTGELFF; cdr3_nt: TGCGCCAGCAGCTTAGGGGATTTAAACACCGGGGAGCTGTTTTTT
d_call: NA; v_call: TRBV5-1; clone_size: NA; cdr3_length: 16; j_call: TRBJ2-3; cdr3_aa: CASALGADPSTDTQYF; cdr3_nt: TGCGCCAGCGCCCTTGGGGCCGACCCTAGCACAGATACGCAGTATTTT
d_call: TRBD1; v_call: TRBV5-1; clone_size: NA; cdr3_length: 16; j_call: TRBJ1-1; cdr3_aa: CASSLDPRTGSTEAFF; cdr3_nt: TGCGCCAGCAGCTTGGACCCCAGGACAGGGAGCACTGAAGCTTTCTTT
d_call: TRBD2; v_call: TRBV30; clone_size: NA; cdr3_length: 13; j_call: TRBJ2-7; cdr3_aa: CACELAGWGEQYF; cdr3_nt: TGTGCCTGTGAACTAGCGGGATGGGGCGAGCAGTACTTC
d_call: NA; v_call: TRBV10-3; clone_size: NA; cdr3_length: 14; j_call: TRBJ2-1; cdr3_aa: CAISEQTRGSEQFF; cdr3_nt: TGTGCCATCAGTGAACAGACGAGGGGAAGTGAGCAGTTCTTC
d_call: NA; v_call: TRBV6-4; clone_size: NA; cdr3_length: 16; j_call: TRBJ2-2; cdr3_aa: CASSDSRGRNTGELFF; cdr3_nt: TGTGCCAGCAGTGACTCGAGGGGCCGAAACACCGGGGAGCTGTTTTTT
d_call: TRBD2; v_call: TRBV4-1; clone_size: NA; cdr3_length: 17; j_call: TRBJ2-2; cdr3_aa: CASSQGWSSGVTGELFF; cdr3_nt: TGCGCCAGCAGCCAAGGGTGGTCTAGCGGGGTCACCGGGGAGCTGTTTTTT
d_call: NA; v_call: TRBV6-1; clone_size: NA; cdr3_length: 13; j_call: TRBJ2-3; cdr3_aa: CASTGQGPDTQYF; cdr3_nt: TGTGCCAGCACTGGCCAGGGGCCAGATACGCAGTATTTT
d_call: TRBD1; v_call: TRBV9; clone_size: NA; cdr3_length: 12; j_call: TRBJ1-2; cdr3_aa: CASSETGVGYTF; cdr3_nt: TGTGCCAGCAGCGAGACAGGGGTCGGCTACACCTTC
d_call: TRBD2; v_call: TRBV9; clone_size: NA; cdr3_length: 16; j_call: TRBJ2-7; cdr3_aa: CASSATIAGGLYEQYF; cdr3_nt: TGTGCCAGCAGCGCGACTATAGCGGGAGGGCTCTACGAGCAGTACTTC
d_call: NA; v_call: TRBV4-2; clone_size: NA; cdr3_length: 15; j_call: TRBJ2-7; cdr3_aa: CASRPQGLNSYEQYF; cdr3_nt: TGTGCCAGCAGGCCACAGGGATTGAACTCCTACGAGCAGTACTTC
d_call: TRBD2; v_call: TRBV18; clone_size: NA; cdr3_length: 15; j_call: TRBJ2-3; cdr3_aa: CASSPSGTSTDTQYF; cdr3_nt: TGTGCCAGCTCACCTAGCGGGACTAGCACAGATACGCAGTATTTT
d_call: TRBD2; v_call: TRBV11-3; clone_size: NA; cdr3_length: 17; j_call: TRBJ2-3; cdr3_aa: CASSLLGTSGTTDTQYF; cdr3_nt: TGTGCCAGCAGCTTATTAGGGACTAGCGGAACCACAGATACGCAGTATTTT
d_call: TRBD1; v_call: TRBV7-8; clone_size: NA; cdr3_length: 12; j_call: TRBJ1-2; cdr3_aa: CATGTGYYGYTF; cdr3_nt: TGTGCCACGGGGACAGGGTACTATGGCTACACCTTC
d_call: TRBD1; v_call: TRBV9; clone_size: many; cdr3_length: 17; j_call: TRBJ2-5; cdr3_aa: CASSATGGVSPPETQYF; cdr3_nt: TGTGCCAGCAGCGCAACAGGGGGCGTATCTCCCCCAGAGACCCAGTACTTC
d_call: NA; v_call: TRBV9; clone_size: NA; cdr3_length: 14; j_call: TRBJ1-1; cdr3_aa: CASSPGRFSPYAFF; cdr3_nt: TGTGCCAGCAGCCCAGGTCGTTTTTCCCCATACGCTTTCTTT
d_call: NA; v_call: TRBV19; clone_size: NA; cdr3_length: 15; j_call: TRBJ2-1; cdr3_aa: CASSIFVSGVNEQFF; cdr3_nt: TGTGCCAGTAGTATTTTTGTTAGCGGAGTCAATGAGCAGTTCTTC
d_call: TRBD2; v_call: TRBV5-1; clone_size: NA; cdr3_length: 17; j_call: TRBJ2-1; cdr3_aa: CASSSTSGRAVGNEQFF; cdr3_nt: TGCGCCAGCAGCTCGACTAGCGGGAGGGCCGTCGGCAATGAGCAGTTCTTC
d_call: TRBD2; v_call: TRBV7-9; clone_size: NA; cdr3_length: 16; j_call: TRBJ2-3; cdr3_aa: CASSLMSGSDTDTQYF; cdr3_nt: TGTGCCAGCAGCTTAATGAGCGGGAGCGACACAGATACGCAGTATTTT
d_call: NA; v_call: TRBV7-2; clone_size: NA; cdr3_length: 15; j_call: TRBJ2-2; cdr3_aa: CASSLVARNTGELFF; cdr3_nt: TGTGCCAGCAGCTTAGTAGCGAGAAACACCGGGGAGCTGTTTTTT
d_call: NA; v_call: TRBV27; clone_size: once; cdr3_length: 12; j_call: TRBJ1-1; cdr3_aa: CASATASLRAFF; cdr3_nt: TGTGCCAGCGCGACAGCGAGTCTTCGAGCTTTCTTT
d_call: TRBD2; v_call: TRBV7-9; clone_size: NA; cdr3_length: 15; j_call: TRBJ2-2; cdr3_aa: CASSELAGVIGELFF; cdr3_nt: TGTGCCAGCAGCGAACTAGCGGGAGTAATCGGGGAGCTGTTTTTT
d_call: NA; v_call: TRBV7-8; clone_size: few; cdr3_length: 16; j_call: TRBJ2-7; cdr3_aa: CASSPDGTIAGYEQYF; cdr3_nt: TGTGCCAGCAGCCCCGACGGGACAATCGCAGGCTACGAGCAGTACTTC
d_call: NA; v_call: TRBV6-1; clone_size: NA; cdr3_length: 15; j_call: TRBJ2-2; cdr3_aa: CASSEEGAGAGELFF; cdr3_nt: TGTGCCAGCAGTGAAGAGGGGGCGGGAGCCGGGGAGCTGTTTTTT
d_call: TRBD2; v_call: TRBV5-4; clone_size: NA; cdr3_length: 16; j_call: TRBJ2-1; cdr3_aa: CASSLASLAGVGEQFF; cdr3_nt: TGTGCCAGCAGCTTGGCATCCCTAGCGGGAGTAGGGGAGCAGTTCTTC
d_call: TRBD2; v_call: TRBV7-8; clone_size: NA; cdr3_length: 16; j_call: TRBJ2-1; cdr3_aa: CASSLFRGSSYNEQFF; cdr3_nt: TGTGCCAGCAGCTTATTCCGCGGGAGCTCCTACAATGAGCAGTTCTTC
d_call: NA; v_call: TRBV27; clone_size: NA; cdr3_length: 13; j_call: TRBJ1-2; cdr3_aa: CASSSYRAGGYTF; cdr3_nt: TGTGCCAGCAGCTCCTACAGGGCTGGCGGCTACACCTTC
d_call: TRBD2; v_call: TRBV10-3; clone_size: NA; cdr3_length: 18; j_call: TRBJ2-3; cdr3_aa: CATRKGAASGPGIDTQYF; cdr3_nt: TGTGCCACCCGCAAAGGGGCAGCTAGCGGACCGGGTATTGATACGCAGTATTTT
d_call: NA; v_call: TRBV15; clone_size: NA; cdr3_length: 13; j_call: TRBJ1-2; cdr3_aa: CATSRLVNYGYTF; cdr3_nt: TGTGCCACCAGCAGACTAGTCAACTATGGCTACACCTTC
d_call: NA; v_call: TRBV30; clone_size: NA; cdr3_length: 14; j_call: TRBJ2-6; cdr3_aa: CAWSVSAGANVLTF; cdr3_nt: TGTGCCTGGAGTGTTAGCGCTGGGGCCAACGTCCTGACTTTC
d_call: NA; v_call: TRBV9; clone_size: NA; cdr3_length: 15; j_call: TRBJ1-5; cdr3_aa: CASSVAGGWNQPQHF; cdr3_nt: TGTGCCAGCAGCGTAGCCGGGGGTTGGAATCAGCCCCAGCATTTT
d_call: TRBD2; v_call: TRBV30; clone_size: NA; cdr3_length: 15; j_call: TRBJ2-1; cdr3_aa: CAWSVFGAGGHEQFF; cdr3_nt: TGTGCCTGGAGTGTATTCGGGGCGGGAGGTCATGAGCAGTTCTTC
d_call: NA; v_call: TRBV2; clone_size: many; cdr3_length: 12; j_call: TRBJ1-5; cdr3_aa: CASSAGDQPQHF; cdr3_nt: TGTGCCAGCAGTGCGGGCGATCAGCCCCAGCATTTT
d_call: TRBD1; v_call: TRBV7-8; clone_size: NA; cdr3_length: 15; j_call: TRBJ1-2; cdr3_aa: CASSLRTGPNYGYTF; cdr3_nt: TGTGCCAGCAGCTTGAGGACAGGGCCTAACTATGGCTACACCTTC
d_call: NA; v_call: TRBV11-2; clone_size: once; cdr3_length: 14; j_call: TRBJ2-1; cdr3_aa: CASSFFTSPNEQFF; cdr3_nt: TGTGCCAGCAGCTTTTTCACTAGCCCTAATGAGCAGTTCTTC
d_call: TRBD1; v_call: TRBV10-1; clone_size: few; cdr3_length: 13; j_call: TRBJ1-3; cdr3_aa: CATGDRERNTIYF; cdr3_nt: TGCGCCACTGGAGACAGGGAAAGAAACACCATATATTTT
d_call: TRBD1; v_call: TRBV5-6; clone_size: NA; cdr3_length: 15; j_call: TRBJ1-2; cdr3_aa: CASSLIGDSSYGYTF; cdr3_nt: TGTGCCAGCAGCTTAATTGGGGACAGTTCCTATGGCTACACCTTC
d_call: TRBD1; v_call: TRBV11-2; clone_size: NA; cdr3_length: 15; j_call: TRBJ2-3; cdr3_aa: CASSFNRGIADTQYF; cdr3_nt: TGTGCCAGCAGCTTTAACAGGGGGATTGCAGATACGCAGTATTTT
d_call: NA; v_call: TRBV5-5; clone_size: NA; cdr3_length: 15; j_call: TRBJ1-1; cdr3_aa: CASSPNLDRNTEAFF; cdr3_nt: TGTGCCAGCAGTCCAAACCTGGACAGGAACACTGAAGCTTTCTTT
d_call: NA; v_call: TRBV2; clone_size: few; cdr3_length: 15; j_call: TRBJ1-2; cdr3_aa: CASSSMTASNYGYTF; cdr3_nt: TGTGCCAGCAGTAGCATGACAGCGAGTAACTATGGCTACACCTTC
d_call: NA; v_call: TRBV20-1; clone_size: NA; cdr3_length: 11; j_call: TRBJ1-1; cdr3_aa: CSAHSQTEAFF; cdr3_nt: TGCAGTGCCCACTCCCAAACTGAAGCTTTCTTT
d_call: NA; v_call: TRBV9; clone_size: few; cdr3_length: 15; j_call: TRBJ1-5; cdr3_aa: CASSPGTSTNQPQHF; cdr3_nt: TGTGCCAGCAGCCCCGGGACGTCTACCAATCAGCCCCAGCATTTT